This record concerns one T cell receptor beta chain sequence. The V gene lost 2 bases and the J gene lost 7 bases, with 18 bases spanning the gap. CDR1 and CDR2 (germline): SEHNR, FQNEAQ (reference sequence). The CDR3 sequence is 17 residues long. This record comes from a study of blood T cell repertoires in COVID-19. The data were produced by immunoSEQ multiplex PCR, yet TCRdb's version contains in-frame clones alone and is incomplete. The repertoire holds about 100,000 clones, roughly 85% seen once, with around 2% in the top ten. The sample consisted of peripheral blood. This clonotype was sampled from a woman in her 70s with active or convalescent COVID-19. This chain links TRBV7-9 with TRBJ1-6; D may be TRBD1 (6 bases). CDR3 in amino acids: CASSLKREQGGNSPLHF. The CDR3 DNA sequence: TGTGCCAGCAGCTTAAAGCGGGAACAGGGTGGGAATTCACCCCTCCACTTT.